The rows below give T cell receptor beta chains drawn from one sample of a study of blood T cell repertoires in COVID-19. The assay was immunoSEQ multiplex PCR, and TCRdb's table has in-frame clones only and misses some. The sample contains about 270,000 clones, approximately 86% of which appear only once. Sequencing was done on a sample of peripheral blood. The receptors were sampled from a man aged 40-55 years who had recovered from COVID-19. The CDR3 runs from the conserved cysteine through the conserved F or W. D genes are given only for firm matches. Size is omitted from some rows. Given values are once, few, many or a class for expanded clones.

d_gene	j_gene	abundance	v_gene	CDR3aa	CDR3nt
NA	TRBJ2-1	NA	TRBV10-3	CAISDLRGRSRNEQFF	TGTGCCATCAGTGATTTGAGAGGGAGGAGTCGCAATGAGCAGTTCTTC
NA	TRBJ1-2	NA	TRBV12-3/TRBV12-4	CASSSGGYTF	TGTGCCAGCAGCTCCGGTGGCTACACCTTC
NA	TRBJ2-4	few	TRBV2	CASTAGDGNIQYF	TGTGCCAGCACTGCAGGGGACGGAAACATTCAGTACTTC
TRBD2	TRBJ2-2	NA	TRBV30	CAWSTGLAGTGELFF	TGTGCCTGGAGTACAGGGCTAGCGGGAACCGGGGAGCTGTTTTTT
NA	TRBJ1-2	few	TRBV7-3	CASSRGPREGYTF	TGTGCCAGCAGCCGCGGGCCTCGGGAGGGCTACACCTTC
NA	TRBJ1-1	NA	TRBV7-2	CASSLATTRGAFF	TGTGCCAGCAGCTTGGCCACTACCCGGGGAGCTTTCTTT
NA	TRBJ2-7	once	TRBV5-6	CASSQAYEQYF	TGTGCCAGCAGTCAAGCATACGAGCAGTACTTC
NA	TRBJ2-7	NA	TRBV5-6	CASSLTAGYEQYF	TGTGCCAGCAGCCTCACCGCGGGCTACGAGCAGTACTTC
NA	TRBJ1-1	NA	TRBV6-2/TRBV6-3	CASSYSRGNTEAFF	TGTGCCAGCAGTTACTCGAGAGGGAACACTGAAGCTTTCTTT
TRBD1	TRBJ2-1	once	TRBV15	CATSRGQGVNEQFF	TGTGCCACCAGCAGAGGACAGGGTGTTAATGAGCAGTTCTTC
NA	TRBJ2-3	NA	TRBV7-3	CASSLSGRTTDTQYF	TGTGCCAGCAGCTTAAGTGGGAGGACCACAGATACGCAGTATTTT
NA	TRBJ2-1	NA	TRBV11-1	CASSFGRANEQFF	TGTGCCAGCAGCTTTGGCAGGGCCAATGAGCAGTTCTTC
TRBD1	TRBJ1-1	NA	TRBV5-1	CASSLVQGAGTEAFF	TGCGCCAGCAGCTTGGTTCAGGGGGCGGGAACTGAAGCTTTCTTT
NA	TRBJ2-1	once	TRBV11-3	CASSRARNEQFF	TGTGCCAGCAGCCGAGCGCGAAATGAGCAGTTCTTC
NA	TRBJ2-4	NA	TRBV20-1	CSASPTRDTPYF	TGCAGTGCTAGTCCCACCCGGGACACGCCGTACTTC
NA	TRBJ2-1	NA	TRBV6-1	CASSVLFSSSYNEQFF	TGTGCCAGCAGTGTTTTGTTCTCGAGCTCCTACAATGAGCAGTTCTTC
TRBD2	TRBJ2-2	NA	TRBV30	CAWGRGGTGELFF	TGTGCCTGGGGGAGGGGAGGCACCGGGGAGCTGTTTTTT
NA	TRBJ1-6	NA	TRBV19	CASTPGVVHNSPLHF	TGTGCCAGTACCCCGGGAGTAGTCCATAATTCACCCCTCCACTTT
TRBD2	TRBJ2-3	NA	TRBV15	CATEPGLASNTQYF	TGTGCCACTGAGCCGGGACTAGCCTCGAATACGCAGTATTTT
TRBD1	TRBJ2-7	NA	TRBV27	CASSTGTGASYEQYF	TGTGCCAGCAGTACCGGGACAGGGGCCTCCTACGAGCAGTACTTC
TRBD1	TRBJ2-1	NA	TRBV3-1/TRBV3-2	CASSRQGSSYNEQFF	TGTGCCAGCAGCCGACAGGGAAGCTCCTACAATGAGCAGTTCTTC
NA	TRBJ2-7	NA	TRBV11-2	CASSLEASGYYEQYF	TGTGCCAGCAGCTTAGAGGCCAGCGGATACTACGAGCAGTACTTC
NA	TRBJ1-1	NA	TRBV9	CASSSTGGYTEAFF	TGTGCCAGCAGCTCCACGGGGGGGTACACTGAAGCTTTCTTT
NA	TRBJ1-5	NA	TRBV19	CASRAGRNQPQHF	TGTGCCAGTAGGGCAGGCCGCAATCAGCCCCAGCATTTT
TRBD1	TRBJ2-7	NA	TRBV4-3	CASSHYPGQDYEQYF	TGCGCCAGCAGCCATTATCCGGGACAGGACTACGAGCAGTACTTC
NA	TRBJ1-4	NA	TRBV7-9	CASSLGRGRNEKLFF	TGTGCCAGCAGCTTAGGGAGGGGACGTAATGAAAAACTGTTTTTT
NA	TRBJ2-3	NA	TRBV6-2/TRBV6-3	CASSRGGGRPPLTQYF	TGTGCCAGCAGTCGAGGGGGGGGGCGACCACCTTTGACGCAGTATTTT
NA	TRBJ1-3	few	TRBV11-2	CASSPKGWGGTIYF	TGTGCCAGCAGCCCCAAAGGGTGGGGGGGCACCATATATTTT
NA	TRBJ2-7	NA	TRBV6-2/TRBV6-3	CASSYSSGSGYEQYF	TGTGCCAGCAGTTACTCTTCTGGAAGCGGGTACGAGCAGTACTTC
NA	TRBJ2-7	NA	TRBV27	CASSLSWSAQISYEQYF	TGTGCCAGCAGTTTATCGTGGAGCGCCCAGATTTCCTACGAGCAGTACTTC
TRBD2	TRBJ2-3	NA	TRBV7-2	CASSLDSGGAGTDTQYF	TGTGCCAGCAGCTTAGACTCCGGGGGGGCAGGCACAGATACGCAGTATTTT
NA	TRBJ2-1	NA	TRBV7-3	CASSWGPLAPTYNEQFF	TGTGCCAGCAGCTGGGGCCCTCTAGCGCCTACCTACAATGAGCAGTTCTTC
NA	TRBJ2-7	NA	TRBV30	CAWSVLASYYEQYF	TGTGCCTGGAGTGTACTAGCCTCATACTACGAGCAGTACTTC
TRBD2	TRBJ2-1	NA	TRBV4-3	CASSRFLEAGGINNEQFF	TGCGCCAGCAGCCGCTTCTTAGAAGCGGGGGGCATAAACAATGAGCAGTTCTTC
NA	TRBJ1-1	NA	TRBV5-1	CASSLEGRGTEAFF	TGCGCCAGCAGCTTGGAGGGCAGGGGAACTGAAGCTTTCTTT
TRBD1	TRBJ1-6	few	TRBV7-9	CASSLRDRGKGSYNSPLHF	TGTGCCAGCAGCTTAAGGGACAGGGGAAAGGGGTCCTATAATTCACCCCTCCACTTT
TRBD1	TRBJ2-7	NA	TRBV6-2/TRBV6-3	CASSSRDRGYEQYF	TGTGCCAGCAGCTCACGGGACAGGGGTTACGAGCAGTACTTC
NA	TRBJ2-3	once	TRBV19	CASTPGNTDTQYF	TGTGCCAGTACGCCGGGTAACACAGATACGCAGTATTTT
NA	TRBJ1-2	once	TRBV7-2	CASSLYSNYGYTF	TGTGCCAGCAGCTTATACAGCAACTATGGCTACACCTTC
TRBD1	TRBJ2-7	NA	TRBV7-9	CASSLVGTGAKPSSYEQYF	TGTGCCAGCAGCTTAGTAGGGACAGGCGCAAAGCCCAGCTCCTACGAGCAGTACTTC
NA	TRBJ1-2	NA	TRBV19	CASSLWLGRQVEGYTF	TGTGCCAGTAGTTTGTGGCTTGGCAGGCAGGTTGAAGGCTACACCTTC
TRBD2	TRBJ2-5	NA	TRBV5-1	CASSTSGGSGETQYF	TGCGCCAGCAGCACCAGTGGCGGGAGTGGGGAGACCCAGTACTTC
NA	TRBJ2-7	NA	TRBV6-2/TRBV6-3	CASSYSRAWEQYF	TGTGCCAGCAGTTACAGCAGGGCCTGGGAGCAGTACTTC
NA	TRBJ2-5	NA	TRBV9	CASSGRDGGKETQYF	TGTGCCAGCAGCGGACGGGACGGGGGAAAAGAGACCCAGTACTTC
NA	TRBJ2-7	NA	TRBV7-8	CASRTNRESPSYEQYF	TGTGCCAGCAGAACGAACAGGGAATCGCCAAGCTACGAGCAGTACTTC
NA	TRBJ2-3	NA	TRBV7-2	CASSEATSAGTQYF	TGTGCCAGCAGCGAAGCGACTAGTGCTGGTACGCAGTATTTT
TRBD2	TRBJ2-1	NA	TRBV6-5	CASHGAGGLNEQFF	TGTGCCTCACACGGGGCGGGGGGGTTAAATGAGCAGTTCTTC
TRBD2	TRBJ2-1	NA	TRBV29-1	CSVRRGGYNEQFF	TGCAGCGTTAGGCGGGGGGGCTACAATGAGCAGTTCTTC
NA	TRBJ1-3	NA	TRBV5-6	CASSLASSGNTIYF	TGTGCCAGCAGCTTGGCCAGCTCTGGAAACACCATATATTTT
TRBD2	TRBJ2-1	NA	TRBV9	CASSVVAGGGGEQFF	TGTGCCAGCAGCGTAGTCGCGGGGGGCGGCGGTGAGCAGTTCTTC
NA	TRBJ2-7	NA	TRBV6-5	CASSYWAGPSYEQYF	TGTGCCAGCAGTTACTGGGCGGGACCCTCCTACGAGCAGTACTTC
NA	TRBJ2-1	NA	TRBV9	CASSGPDRTYNEQFF	TGTGCCAGCAGTGGACCGGACAGAACCTACAATGAGCAGTTCTTC
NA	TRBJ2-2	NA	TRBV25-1	CASSAGHISAGELFF	TGTGCCAGCAGTGCGGGACATATCAGCGCCGGGGAGCTGTTTTTT
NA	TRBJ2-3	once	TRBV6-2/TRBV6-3	CASRPSGTDTQYF	TGTGCCAGCAGACCTAGCGGCACAGATACGCAGTATTTT
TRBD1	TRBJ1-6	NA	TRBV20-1	CSASLGGQYNSPLHF	TGCAGTGCTAGTCTGGGGGGACAGTATAATTCACCCCTCCACTTT
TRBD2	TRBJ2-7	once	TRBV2	CASFGGAYEQYF	TGTGCCAGCTTCGGGGGGGCCTACGAGCAGTACTTC
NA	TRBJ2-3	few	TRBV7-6	CASSSGQFSTDTQYF	TGTGCCAGCAGCTCTGGACAGTTTTCCACAGATACGCAGTATTTT
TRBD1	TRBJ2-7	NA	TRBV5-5	CASSLIYRGNEQYF	TGTGCCAGCAGCTTGATTTACAGGGGGAACGAGCAGTACTTC
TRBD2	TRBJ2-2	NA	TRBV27	CASSLLASGNTGELFF	TGTGCCAGCAGTTTACTCGCTAGCGGGAACACCGGGGAGCTGTTTTTT